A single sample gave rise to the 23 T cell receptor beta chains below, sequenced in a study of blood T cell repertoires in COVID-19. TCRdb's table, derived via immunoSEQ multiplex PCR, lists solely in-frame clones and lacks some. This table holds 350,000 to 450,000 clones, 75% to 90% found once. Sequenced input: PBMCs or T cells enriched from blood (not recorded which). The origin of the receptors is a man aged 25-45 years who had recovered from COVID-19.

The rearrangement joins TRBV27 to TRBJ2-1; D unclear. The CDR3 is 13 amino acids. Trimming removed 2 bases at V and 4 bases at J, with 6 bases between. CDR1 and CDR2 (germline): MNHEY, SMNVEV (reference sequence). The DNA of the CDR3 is TGTGCCAGCAGTTTAGCGCTTTACAATGAGCAGTTCTTC. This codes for CASSLALYNEQFF.

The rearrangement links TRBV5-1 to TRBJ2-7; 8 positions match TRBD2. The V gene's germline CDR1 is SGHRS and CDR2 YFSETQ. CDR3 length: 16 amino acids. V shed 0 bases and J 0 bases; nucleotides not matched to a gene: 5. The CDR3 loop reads CASSLAVAGLSYEQYF. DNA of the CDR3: TGCGCCAGCAGCTTGGCCGTAGCGGGACTCTCCTACGAGCAGTACTTC. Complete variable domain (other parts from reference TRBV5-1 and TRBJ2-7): KAGVTQTPRYLIKTRGQQVTLSCSPISGHRSVSWYQQTPGQGLQFLFEYFSETQRNKGNFPGRFSGRQFSNSRSEMNVSTLELGDSALYLCASSLAVAGLSYEQYFGPGTRLTVT.

The CDR3: CASSQVGAENYGYTF. The CDR3 DNA sequence: TGCGCCAGCAGCCAAGTGGGGGCTGAGAACTATGGCTACACCTTC. The genes are TRBV4-1 and TRBJ1-2; D is perhaps TRBD1 (6 bases). This CDR3 spans 15 amino acids. Trimming took 1 base from V and 2 from J, leaving 11 bases between them. Germline V gives CDR1 MGHRA, CDR2 YSYEKL.

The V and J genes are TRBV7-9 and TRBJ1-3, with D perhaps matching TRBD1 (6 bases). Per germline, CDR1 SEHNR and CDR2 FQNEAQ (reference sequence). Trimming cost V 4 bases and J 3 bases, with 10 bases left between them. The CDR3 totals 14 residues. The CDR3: CASSSYRVGNTIYF. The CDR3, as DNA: TGTGCCAGCAGCTCGTACAGGGTTGGAAACACCATATATTTT.

The CDR3 DNA sequence: TGTGCCTGGAACGGTAGGACTAGCGGGAGACCGTATGAGCAGTTCTTC. Its protein product is CAWNGRTSGRPYEQFF. This rearrangement joins TRBV30 to TRBJ2-1, with 13 bases identical to TRBD2. The germline gives CDR1 GTSNPN, CDR2 SVGIG (reference sequence). The CDR3 spans 16 residues. V shed 4 bases, J shed 8 bases, and the junction held 11 bases outside the gene matches.

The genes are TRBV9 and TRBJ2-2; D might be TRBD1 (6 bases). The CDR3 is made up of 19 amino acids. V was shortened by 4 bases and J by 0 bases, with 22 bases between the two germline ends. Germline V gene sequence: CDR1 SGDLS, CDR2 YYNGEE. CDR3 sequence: CASSPRTVANSPNTGELFF. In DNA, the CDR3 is TGTGCCAGCAGCCCCCGGACAGTTGCTAATTCCCCGAACACCGGGGAGCTGTTTTTT.

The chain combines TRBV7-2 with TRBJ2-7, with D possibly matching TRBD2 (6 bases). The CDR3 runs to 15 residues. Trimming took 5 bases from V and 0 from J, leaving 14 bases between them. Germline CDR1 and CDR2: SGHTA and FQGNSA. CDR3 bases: TGTGCCAGCAGCGCAGGGACTCCAGACTCCTACGAGCAGTACTTC. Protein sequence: CASSAGTPDSYEQYF.

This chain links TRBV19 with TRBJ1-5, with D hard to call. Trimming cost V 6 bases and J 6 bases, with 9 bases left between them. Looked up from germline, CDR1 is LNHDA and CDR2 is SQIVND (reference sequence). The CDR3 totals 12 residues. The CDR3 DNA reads TGTGCCAGTAGGCCCCCAGGTCAGCCCCAGCATTTT. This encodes CASRPPGQPQHF.

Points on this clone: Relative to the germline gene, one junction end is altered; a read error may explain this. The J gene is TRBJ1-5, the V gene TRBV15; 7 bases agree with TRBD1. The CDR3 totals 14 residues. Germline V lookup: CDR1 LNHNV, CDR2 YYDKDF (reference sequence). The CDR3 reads CATRRDRGNQPQHF. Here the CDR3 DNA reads TGTGCCACCAGGAGAGACAGGGGCAATCAGCCCCAGCATTTT.

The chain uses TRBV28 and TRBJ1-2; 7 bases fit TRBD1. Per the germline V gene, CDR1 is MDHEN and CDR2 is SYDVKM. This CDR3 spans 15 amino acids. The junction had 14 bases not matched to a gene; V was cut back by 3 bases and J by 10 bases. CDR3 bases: TGTGCCAGCAGTTTTACCCAGGGGGTTAGTCGGGCCTACACCTTC. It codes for CASSFTQGVSRAYTF.

CDR3 in amino acids: CASSTGTAEREQYF. The CDR3 coding sequence is TGTGCCAGCAGCACCGGGACAGCCGAACGCGAGCAGTACTTC. The chain links TRBV11-2 to TRBJ2-7; TRBD1 aligns across 7 bases. The germline CDR1 and CDR2 sequences are SGHAT and FQNNGV. The ends lost 5 bases at V and 6 bases at J; junction bases unmatched: 10. CDR3 size: 14 residues.

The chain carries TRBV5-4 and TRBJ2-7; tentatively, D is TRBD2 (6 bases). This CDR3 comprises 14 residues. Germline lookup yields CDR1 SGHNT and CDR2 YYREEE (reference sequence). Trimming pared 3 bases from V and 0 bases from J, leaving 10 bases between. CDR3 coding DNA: TGTGCCAGCAGCTCGCGCGGGAACTCCTACGAGCAGTACTTC. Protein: CASSSRGNSYEQYF.

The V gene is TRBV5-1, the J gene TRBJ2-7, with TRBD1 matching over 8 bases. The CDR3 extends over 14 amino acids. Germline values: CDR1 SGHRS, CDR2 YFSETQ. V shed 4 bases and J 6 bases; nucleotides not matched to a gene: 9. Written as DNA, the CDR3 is TGCGCCAGCAGCCCACGGGACAGGTCGGGCGAGCAGTACTTC. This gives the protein CASSPRDRSGEQYF.

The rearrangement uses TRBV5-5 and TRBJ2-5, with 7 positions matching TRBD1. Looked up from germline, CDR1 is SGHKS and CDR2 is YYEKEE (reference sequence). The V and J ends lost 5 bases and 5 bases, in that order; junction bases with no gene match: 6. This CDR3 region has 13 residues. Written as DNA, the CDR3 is TGTGCCAGCAGGCTTACAGGGGTGGAGACCCAGTACTTC. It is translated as CASRLTGVETQYF.

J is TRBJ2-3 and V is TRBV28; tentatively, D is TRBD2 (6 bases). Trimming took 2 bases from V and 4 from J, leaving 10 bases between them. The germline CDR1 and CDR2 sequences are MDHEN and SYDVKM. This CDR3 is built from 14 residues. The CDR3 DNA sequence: TGTGCCAGCAGTTTAGCGGGAAACTCAGATACGCAGTATTTT. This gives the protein CASSLAGNSDTQYF.

Here the CDR3 reads CASSDLGLQETQYF. The CDR3 DNA reads as TGTGCCAGCAGTGATCTGGGCCTCCAAGAGACCCAGTACTTC. The chain links TRBV25-1 to TRBJ2-5; D not resolved. The germline gives CDR1 MGHDK, CDR2 SYGVNS. The CDR3 runs to 14 residues. V lost 3 bases to trimming and J lost 1 base, with 9 bases between them.

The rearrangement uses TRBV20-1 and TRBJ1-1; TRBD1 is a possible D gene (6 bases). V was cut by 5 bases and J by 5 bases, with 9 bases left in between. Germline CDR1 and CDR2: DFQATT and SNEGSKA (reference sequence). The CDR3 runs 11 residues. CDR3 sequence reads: CSAEQGTEAFF. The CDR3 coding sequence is TGCAGTGCTGAACAGGGAACTGAAGCTTTCTTT.

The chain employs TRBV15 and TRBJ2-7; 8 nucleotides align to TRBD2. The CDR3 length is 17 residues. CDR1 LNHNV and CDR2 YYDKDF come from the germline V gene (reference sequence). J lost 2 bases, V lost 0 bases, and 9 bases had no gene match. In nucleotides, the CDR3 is TGTGCCACCAGCAGAGAAGGAGGAAGCGGGGGCACCTACGAGCAGTACTTC. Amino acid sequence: CATSREGGSGGTYEQYF.

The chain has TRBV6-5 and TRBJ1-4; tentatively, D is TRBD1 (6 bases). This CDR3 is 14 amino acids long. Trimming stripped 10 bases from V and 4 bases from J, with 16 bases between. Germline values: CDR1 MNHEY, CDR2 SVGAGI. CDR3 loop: CATTGTSLNEKLFF. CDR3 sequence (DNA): TGTGCCACGACAGGCACATCCCTTAATGAAAAACTGTTTTTT.

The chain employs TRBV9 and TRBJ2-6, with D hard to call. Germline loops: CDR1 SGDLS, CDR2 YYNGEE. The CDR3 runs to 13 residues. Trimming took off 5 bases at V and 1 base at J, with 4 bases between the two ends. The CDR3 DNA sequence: TGTGCCAGCAGTTCTTCTGGGGCCAACGTCCTGACTTTC. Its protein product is CASSSSGANVLTF.

This chain's CDR3 is CASSLSKPGNNVLTF. The CDR3 nucleotides read TGCGCCAGCAGCTTGTCGAAGCCAGGCAACAACGTCCTGACTTTC. This rearrangement joins TRBV5-1 to TRBJ2-6; D is uncertain. The CDR3 sequence is 15 residues long. Germline CDR1 reads SGHRS; CDR2 reads YFSETQ. Trimming left V 1 base short and J 9 bases short, with 14 bases between.

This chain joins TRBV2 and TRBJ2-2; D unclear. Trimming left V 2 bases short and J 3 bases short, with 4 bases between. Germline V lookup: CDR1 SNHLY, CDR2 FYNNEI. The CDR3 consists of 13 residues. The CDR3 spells CASSEPYTGELFF. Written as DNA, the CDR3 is TGTGCCAGCAGTGAACCGTACACCGGGGAGCTGTTTTTT. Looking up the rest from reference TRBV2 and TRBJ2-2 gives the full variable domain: EPEVTQTPSHQVTQMGQEVILRCVPISNHLYFYWYRQILGQKVEFLVSFYNNEISEKSEIFDDQFSVERPDGSNFTLKIRSTKLEDSAMYFCASSEPYTGELFFGEGSRLTVL.

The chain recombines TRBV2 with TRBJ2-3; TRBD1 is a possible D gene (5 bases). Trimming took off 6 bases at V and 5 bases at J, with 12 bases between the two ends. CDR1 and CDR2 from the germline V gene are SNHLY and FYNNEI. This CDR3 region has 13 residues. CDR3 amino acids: CASRGQTGDTQYF. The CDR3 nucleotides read TGTGCCAGCAGGGGCCAAACAGGAGATACGCAGTATTTT.